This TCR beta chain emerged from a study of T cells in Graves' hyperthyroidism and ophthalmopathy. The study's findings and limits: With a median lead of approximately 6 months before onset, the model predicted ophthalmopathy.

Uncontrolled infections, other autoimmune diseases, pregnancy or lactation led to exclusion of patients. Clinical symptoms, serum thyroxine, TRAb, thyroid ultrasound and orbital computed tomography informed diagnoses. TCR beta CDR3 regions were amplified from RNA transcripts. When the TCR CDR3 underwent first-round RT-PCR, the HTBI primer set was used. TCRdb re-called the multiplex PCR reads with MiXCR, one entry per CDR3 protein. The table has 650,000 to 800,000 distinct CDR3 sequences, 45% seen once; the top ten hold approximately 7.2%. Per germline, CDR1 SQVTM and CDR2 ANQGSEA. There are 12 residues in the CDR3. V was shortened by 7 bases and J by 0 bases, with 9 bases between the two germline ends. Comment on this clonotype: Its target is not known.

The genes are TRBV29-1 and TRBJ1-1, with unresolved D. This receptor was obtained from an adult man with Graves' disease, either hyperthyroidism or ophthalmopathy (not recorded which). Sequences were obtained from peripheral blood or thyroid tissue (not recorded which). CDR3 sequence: CSAGEMNTEAFF. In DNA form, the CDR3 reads TGCAGCGCTGGGGAAATGAACACTGAAGCTTTCTTT. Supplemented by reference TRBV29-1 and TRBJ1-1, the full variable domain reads SAVISQKPSRDICQRGTSLTIQCQVDSQVTMMFWYRQQPGQSLTLIATANQGSEATYESGFVIDKFPISRPNLTFSTLTVSNMSPEDSSIYLCSAGEMNTEAFFGQGTRLTVV.